This T cell receptor (beta chain) was captured in a study of blood T cell repertoires in COVID-19. Original data processing: The assay estimated nucleated cells by amplifying reference gene primers. The method was immunoSEQ multiplex PCR; TCRdb's version includes in-frame clones alone and lacks a portion of them. V and J calls and clone size come straight from that table; D and trimming were deduced from the DNA. The sample consists of hundreds of thousands of clones, approximately 83% of them appearing once. The CDR3 contains 17 residues. This sequence joins TRBV21-1 and TRBJ1-6; the table calls TRBD1, which could not be checked here. TRBV21-1 is tagged as a pseudogene. This TCR derives from a woman in her 30s who had recovered from COVID-19. Material: peripheral blood. The CDR3 loop reads CASSKGAPIGYNSPLHF. DNA of the CDR3: TGTGCCAGCAGCAAAGGGGCGCCAATTGGCTATAATTCACCCCTCCACTTT.